The next 5 T cell receptor beta chains were all read from a single sample in a study of cytomegalovirus exposure and HLA in healthy donors. In the PCR, 60 Vbeta and 13 Jbeta primers were used. Libraries were prepared by immunoSEQ multiplex PCR; TCRdb keeps only in-frame clonotypes and omits some of them. The data hold over 120,000 clones, with approximately 82% observed a single time. Sequencing was performed on PBMCs. These receptors were obtained from a man aged 25-45 years in good health and CMV-seropositive.

The chain combines TRBV5-4 with TRBJ2-1; 7 bases match TRBD1. The CDR3 spans 16 residues. CDR1 is SGHNT, CDR2 YYREEE, per germline (reference sequence). V was pared by 2 bases and J by 4 bases, with 9 bases of the junction left unmatched. The CDR3 loop is CASSFPTGERYNEQFF. CDR3 nucleotide sequence: TGTGCCAGCAGCTTTCCCACAGGGGAGAGGTACAATGAGCAGTTCTTC.

This clone was observed a few times. This chain links TRBV7-9 with TRBJ1-2, with a possible D match to TRBD1 (5 bases). CDR1 is SEHNR, CDR2 FQNEAQ, per germline (reference sequence). V was clipped by 4 bases and J by 4 bases, with 16 bases between them. CDR3 length: 15 residues. The CDR3 protein is CASSSSFREPYGYTF. CDR3 coding DNA: TGTGCCAGCAGCTCTTCATTCAGGGAACCCTATGGCTACACCTTC. Combining the CDR3 with reference TRBV7-9 and TRBJ1-2 gives the whole variable domain DTGVSQNPRHKITKRGQNVTFRCDPISEHNRLYWYRQTLGQGPEFLTYFQNEAQLEKSRLLSDRFSAERPKGSFSTLEIQRTEQGDSAMYLCASSSSFREPYGYTFGSGTRLTVV.

The table lists this clone with a few counts. The gene calls are TRBV2 and TRBJ2-1; D ambiguous. The CDR3 extends over 12 amino acids. Germline V CDR1 and CDR2: SNHLY, FYNNEI. V gave up 8 bases and J gave up 6 bases, with 11 bases separating them. CDR3 in amino acids: CASALSGNEQFF. DNA for the CDR3: TGTGCCAGCGCCCTATCAGGCAATGAGCAGTTCTTC.

The chain is built from TRBV6-1 and TRBJ1-4; perhaps TRBD1 as D (6 bases). Germline assignment: CDR1 MNHNS and CDR2 SASEGT. V was shortened by 7 bases and J by 4 bases, with 16 bases between the two germline ends. The CDR3 covers 15 residues. The CDR3 spells CASTTGGADNEKLFF. The CDR3 DNA reads TGTGCCAGCACCACGGGGGGGGCGGATAATGAAAAACTGTTTTTT.

This clone was seen a single time. The rearrangement links TRBV2 to TRBJ2-3, with 12 positions matching TRBD2. V shed 6 bases and J 2 bases; nucleotides not matched to a gene: 3. Germline CDR1 and CDR2: SNHLY and FYNNEI. This CDR3 contains 15 residues. CDR3 DNA: TGTGCCAGCAGCAGACTAGCGGGAGTCACAGATACGCAGTATTTT. As protein: CASSRLAGVTDTQYF.